This T cell receptor beta chain emerged from a study of blood T cell repertoires in COVID-19. Overall study: Acute-phase and convalescent COVID-19 samples originated in the United States, Italy and Spain. T cells, B-cell-depleted T cells, or PBMCs provided the cDNA or gDNA that served as material.

Original methodology: How many nucleated cells were present was estimated from reference gene primer amplification. Repertoires were generated with immunoSEQ multiplex PCR, while TCRdb's copy carries only in-frame clones and drops some. V and J calls plus clone size are reproduced from that table; the DNA served to infer D and trimming. This repertoire shows under 30,000 clones, 75% to 90% found once; its top ten account for 18%. With V trimmed by 6 bases and J by 3 bases, 2 bases remained unmatched. The CDR3 totals 14 residues. CDR1 and CDR2 (germline): LNHDA, SQIVND (reference sequence). Sequenced: peripheral blood. The source of this sequence is a human donor with acute or convalescent COVID-19. The donor label of this sample is uncertain. The chain carries TRBV19 and TRBJ1-5, with 10 bases fitting TRBD1. This chain's CDR3 is CASRDRGANQPQHF. CDR3 DNA sequence: TGTGCCAGTAGGGACAGGGGGGCCAATCAGCCCCAGCATTTT.